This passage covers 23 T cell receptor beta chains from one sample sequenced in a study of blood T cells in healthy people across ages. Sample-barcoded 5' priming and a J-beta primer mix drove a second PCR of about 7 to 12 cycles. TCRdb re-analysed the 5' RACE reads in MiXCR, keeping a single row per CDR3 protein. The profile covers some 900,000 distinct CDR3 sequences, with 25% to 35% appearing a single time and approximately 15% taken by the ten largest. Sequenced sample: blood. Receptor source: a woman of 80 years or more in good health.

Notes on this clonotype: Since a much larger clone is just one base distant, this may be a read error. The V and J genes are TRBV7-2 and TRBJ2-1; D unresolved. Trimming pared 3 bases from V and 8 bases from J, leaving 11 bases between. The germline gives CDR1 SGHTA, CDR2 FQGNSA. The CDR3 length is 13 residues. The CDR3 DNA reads TGTGCCAGCAGCTTCACCAATGACGATGAGCAGTTCTTC. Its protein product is CASSFTNDDEQFF.

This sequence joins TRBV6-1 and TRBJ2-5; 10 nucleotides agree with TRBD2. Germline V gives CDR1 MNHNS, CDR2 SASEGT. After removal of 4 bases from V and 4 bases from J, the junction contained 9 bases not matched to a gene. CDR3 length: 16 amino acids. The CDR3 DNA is TGTGCCAGCAGTGGGGTCAGCGGGGGGGCTCGAGAGACCCAGTACTTC. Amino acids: CASSGVSGGARETQYF.

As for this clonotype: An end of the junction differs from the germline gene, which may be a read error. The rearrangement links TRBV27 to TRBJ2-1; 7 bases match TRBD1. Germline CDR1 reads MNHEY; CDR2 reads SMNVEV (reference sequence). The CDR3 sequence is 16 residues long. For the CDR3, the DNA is TGTGCTAGCAGTCTCCTACAGGGGATGGGCTACAATGAGCAGTTCTTC. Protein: CASSLLQGMGYNEQFF.

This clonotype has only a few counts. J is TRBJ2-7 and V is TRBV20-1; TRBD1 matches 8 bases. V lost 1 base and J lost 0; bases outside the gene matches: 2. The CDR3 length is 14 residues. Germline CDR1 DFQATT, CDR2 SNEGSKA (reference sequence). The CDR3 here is CSARAGTGSYEQYF. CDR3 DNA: TGCAGTGCTAGAGCTGGGACAGGCTCCTACGAGCAGTACTTC.

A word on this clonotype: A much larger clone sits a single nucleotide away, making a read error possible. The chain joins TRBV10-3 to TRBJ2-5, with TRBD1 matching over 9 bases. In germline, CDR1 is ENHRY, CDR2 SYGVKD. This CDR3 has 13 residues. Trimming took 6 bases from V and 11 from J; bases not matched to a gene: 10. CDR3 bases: TGTGCCATCAGGGACAGGGGTATCGATGAGCAGTACTTC. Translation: CAIRDRGIDEQYF.

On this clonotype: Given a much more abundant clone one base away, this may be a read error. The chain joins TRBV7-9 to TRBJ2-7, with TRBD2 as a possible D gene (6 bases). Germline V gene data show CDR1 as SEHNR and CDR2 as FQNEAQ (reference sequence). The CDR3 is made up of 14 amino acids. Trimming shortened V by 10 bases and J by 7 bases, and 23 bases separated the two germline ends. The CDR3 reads CAMTRDRSYNEQYF. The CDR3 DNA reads TGTGCCATGACTAGGGACCGTTCCTACAATGAGCAGTACTTC.

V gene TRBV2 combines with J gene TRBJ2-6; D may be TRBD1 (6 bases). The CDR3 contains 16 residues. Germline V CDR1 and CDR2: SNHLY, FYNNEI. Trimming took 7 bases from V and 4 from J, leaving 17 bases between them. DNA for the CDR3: TGTGCCAGCACTCCTCCAGGGGTGCCCGGGGCCAACGTCCTGACTTTC. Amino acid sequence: CASTPPGVPGANVLTF.

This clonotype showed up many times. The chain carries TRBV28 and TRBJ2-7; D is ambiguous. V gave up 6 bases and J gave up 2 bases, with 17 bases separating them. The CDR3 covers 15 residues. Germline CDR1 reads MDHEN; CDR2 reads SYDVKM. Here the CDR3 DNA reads TGTGCCAGCAGCTCGACAAAATTGCCCCCCTACGAGCAGTACTTC. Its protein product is CASSSTKLPPYEQYF.

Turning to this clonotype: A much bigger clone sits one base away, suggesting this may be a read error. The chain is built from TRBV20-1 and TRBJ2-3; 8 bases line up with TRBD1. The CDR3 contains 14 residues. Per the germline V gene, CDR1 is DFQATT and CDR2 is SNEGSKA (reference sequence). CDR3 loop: CSATDRDGTDAQYF. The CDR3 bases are TGCAGTGCAACGGACAGGGACGGCACAGATGCGCAGTATTTT.

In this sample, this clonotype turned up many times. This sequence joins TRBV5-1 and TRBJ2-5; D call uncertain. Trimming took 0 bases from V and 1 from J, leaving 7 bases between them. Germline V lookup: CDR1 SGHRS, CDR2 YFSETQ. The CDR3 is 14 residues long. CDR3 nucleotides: TGCGCCAGCAGCTTGGGACCGATCCAAGAGACCCAGTACTTC. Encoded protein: CASSLGPIQETQYF. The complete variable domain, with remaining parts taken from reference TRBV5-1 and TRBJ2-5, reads KAGVTQTPRYLIKTRGQQVTLSCSPISGHRSVSWYQQTPGQGLQFLFEYFSETQRNKGNFPGRFSGRQFSNSRSEMNVSTLELGDSALYLCASSLGPIQETQYFGPGTRLLVL.

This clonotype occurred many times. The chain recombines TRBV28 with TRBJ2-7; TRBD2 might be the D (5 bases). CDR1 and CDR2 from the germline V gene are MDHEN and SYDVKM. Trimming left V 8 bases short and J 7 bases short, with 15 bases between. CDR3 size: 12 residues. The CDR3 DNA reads TGTGCCAGCGGCACGGCCCCGGGAGAGCAGTACTTC. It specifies CASGTAPGEQYF.

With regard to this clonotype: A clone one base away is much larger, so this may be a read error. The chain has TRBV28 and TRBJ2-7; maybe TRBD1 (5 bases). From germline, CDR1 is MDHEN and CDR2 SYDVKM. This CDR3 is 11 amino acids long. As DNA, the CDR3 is TGTGCCTGCAGGGAATACTACGAGCAGTACTTC. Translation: CACREYYEQYF.

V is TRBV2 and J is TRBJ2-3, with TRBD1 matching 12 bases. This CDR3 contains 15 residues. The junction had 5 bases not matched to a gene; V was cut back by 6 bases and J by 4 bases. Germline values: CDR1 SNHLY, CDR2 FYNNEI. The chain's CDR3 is CASRPGQGASDTQYF. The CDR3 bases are TGTGCCAGCAGACCGGGACAGGGGGCCTCAGATACGCAGTATTTT.

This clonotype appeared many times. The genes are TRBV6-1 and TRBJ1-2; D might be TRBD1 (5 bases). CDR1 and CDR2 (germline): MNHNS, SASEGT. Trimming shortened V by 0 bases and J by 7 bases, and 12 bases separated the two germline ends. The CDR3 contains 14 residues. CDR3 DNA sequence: TGTGCCAGCAGTGAAGCGCTCGGGGGGAGTGGCTACACCTTC. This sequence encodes CASSEALGGSGYTF.

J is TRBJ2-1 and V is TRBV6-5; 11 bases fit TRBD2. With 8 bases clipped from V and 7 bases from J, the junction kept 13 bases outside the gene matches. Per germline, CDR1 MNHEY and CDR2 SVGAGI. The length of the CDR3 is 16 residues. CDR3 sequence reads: CASGGQATSGNNEQFF. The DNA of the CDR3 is TGTGCCAGCGGGGGGCAGGCGACTAGCGGGAATAATGAGCAGTTCTTC.

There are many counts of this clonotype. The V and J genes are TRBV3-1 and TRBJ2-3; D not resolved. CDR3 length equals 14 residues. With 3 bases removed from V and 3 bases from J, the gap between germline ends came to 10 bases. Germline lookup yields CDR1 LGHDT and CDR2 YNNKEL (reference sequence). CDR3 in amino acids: CASSQRTETDTQYF. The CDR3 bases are TGTGCCAGCAGCCAGAGGACCGAGACAGATACGCAGTATTTT.

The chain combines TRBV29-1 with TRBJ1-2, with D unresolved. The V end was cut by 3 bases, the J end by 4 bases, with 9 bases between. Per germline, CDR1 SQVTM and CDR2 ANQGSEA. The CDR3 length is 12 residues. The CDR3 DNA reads TGCAGCGTTGAGGAGGCCCTCTATGGCTACACCTTC. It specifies CSVEEALYGYTF. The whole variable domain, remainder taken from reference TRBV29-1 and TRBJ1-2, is SAVISQKPSRDICQRGTSLTIQCQVDSQVTMMFWYRQQPGQSLTLIATANQGSEATYESGFVIDKFPISRPNLTFSTLTVSNMSPEDSSIYLCSVEEALYGYTFGSGTRLTVV.

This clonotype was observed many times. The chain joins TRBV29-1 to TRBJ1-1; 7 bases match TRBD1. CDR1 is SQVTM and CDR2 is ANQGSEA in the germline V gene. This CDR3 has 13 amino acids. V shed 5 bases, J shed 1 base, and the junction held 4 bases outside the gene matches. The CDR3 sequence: CSVLAGGNTEAFF. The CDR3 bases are TGCAGCGTTTTAGCAGGGGGGAACACTGAAGCTTTCTTT.

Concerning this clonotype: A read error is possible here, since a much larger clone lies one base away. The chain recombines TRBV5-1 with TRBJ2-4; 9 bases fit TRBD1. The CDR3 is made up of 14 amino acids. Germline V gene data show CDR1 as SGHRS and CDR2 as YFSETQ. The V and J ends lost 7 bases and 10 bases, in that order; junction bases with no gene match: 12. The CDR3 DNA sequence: TGCGCCAGCCAAGGGGCCACCGGGACAGGGATTCAGTACTTC. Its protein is CASQGATGTGIQYF.

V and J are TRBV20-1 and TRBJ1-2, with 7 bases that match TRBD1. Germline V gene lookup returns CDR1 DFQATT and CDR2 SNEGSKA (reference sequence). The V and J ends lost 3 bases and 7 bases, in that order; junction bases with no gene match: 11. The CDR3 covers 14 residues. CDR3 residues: CSASLGQSFLGYTF. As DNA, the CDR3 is TGCAGTGCTAGCCTGGGACAGAGTTTTCTTGGCTACACCTTC.

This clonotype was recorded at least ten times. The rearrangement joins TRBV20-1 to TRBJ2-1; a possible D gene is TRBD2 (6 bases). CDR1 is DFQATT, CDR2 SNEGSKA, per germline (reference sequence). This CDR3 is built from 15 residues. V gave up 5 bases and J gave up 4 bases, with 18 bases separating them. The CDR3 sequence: CSAGGSAGSYNEQFF. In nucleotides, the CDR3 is TGCAGTGCTGGGGGGTCGGCGGGGTCGTACAATGAGCAGTTCTTC.

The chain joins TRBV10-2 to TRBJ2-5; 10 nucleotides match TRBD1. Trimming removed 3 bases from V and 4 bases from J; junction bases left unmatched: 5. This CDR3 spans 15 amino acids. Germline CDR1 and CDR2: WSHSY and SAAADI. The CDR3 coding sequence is TGCGCCAGCAGTGAACGGACAGGGGGAAGAGAGACCCAGTACTTC. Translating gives CASSERTGGRETQYF.

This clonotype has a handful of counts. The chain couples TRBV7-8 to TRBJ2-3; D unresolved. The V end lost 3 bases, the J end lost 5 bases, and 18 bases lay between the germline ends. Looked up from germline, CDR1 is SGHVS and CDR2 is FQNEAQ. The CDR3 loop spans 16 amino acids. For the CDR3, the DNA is TGTGCCAGCAGCTTTAAAGGAAAAGTTGGGAAAGATACGCAGTATTTT. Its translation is CASSFKGKVGKDTQYF.